Listed below are T cell receptor beta chains from one sample, sequenced in a study of shared clonotypes between healthy human individuals. Measured with immunoSEQ multiplex PCR; TCRdb has only the in-frame clones, and not every one. The top ten hold around 0.4% of the sample, which has roughly 2,300,000 clones, around 90% seen once. The sequenced material came from naive CD4+ T cells from PBMCs. The receptors here all came from a man aged 18 to 30 in good health. Some clones in this sample may be carry-over from other donors' samples. CDR3s include the opening cysteine and the closing phenylalanine or tryptophan. Each record gives: D gene, V gene, J gene, clone size, CDR3 protein, CDR3 DNA. D genes are given only for firm matches. Clone size is stated in some rows and not others, as once, few, many or a class when expanded.

d_call: -
v_call: TRBV2
j_call: TRBJ2-2
clone_size: few
cdr3_aa: CASTKPGHVNTGELFF
cdr3_nt: TGTGCCAGCACCAAACCGGGACATGTGAACACCGGGGAGCTGTTTTTT

d_call: TRBD1
v_call: TRBV19
j_call: TRBJ1-4
clone_size: -
cdr3_aa: CASSIVRGRPHPNEKLFF
cdr3_nt: TGTGCCAGTAGTATCGTCAGGGGGCGACCACATCCAAATGAAAAACTGTTTTTT

d_call: -
v_call: TRBV10-3
j_call: TRBJ2-7
clone_size: -
cdr3_aa: CAISESPVAYEQYF
cdr3_nt: TGTGCCATCAGTGAGTCTCCTGTAGCCTACGAGCAGTACTTC

d_call: TRBD1
v_call: TRBV7-9
j_call: TRBJ1-6
clone_size: -
cdr3_aa: CASSLVGQNNSPLHF
cdr3_nt: TGTGCCAGCAGCTTAGTGGGACAGAATAATTCACCCCTCCACTTT

d_call: -
v_call: TRBV5-1
j_call: TRBJ2-1
clone_size: -
cdr3_aa: CASSQEASSSYNEQFF
cdr3_nt: TGCGCCAGCAGCCAAGAAGCTAGCAGCTCCTACAATGAGCAGTTCTTC

d_call: -
v_call: TRBV28
j_call: TRBJ2-5
clone_size: -
cdr3_aa: CASSLFRGLGGTQYF
cdr3_nt: TGTGCCAGCAGTTTATTCCGGGGCCTGGGAGGGACCCAGTACTTC

d_call: TRBD2
v_call: TRBV4-1
j_call: TRBJ2-3
clone_size: -
cdr3_aa: CASSPGLAGITDTQYF
cdr3_nt: TGCGCCAGCAGCCCCGGACTAGCGGGCATCACAGATACGCAGTATTTT

d_call: -
v_call: TRBV28
j_call: TRBJ2-5
clone_size: -
cdr3_aa: CASSSPIEPGSETQYF
cdr3_nt: TGTGCCAGCAGTTCTCCAATAGAACCTGGGTCGGAGACCCAGTACTTC

d_call: TRBD1
v_call: TRBV15
j_call: TRBJ2-7
clone_size: -
cdr3_aa: CATSNPTGTPYEQYF
cdr3_nt: TGTGCCACCAGCAATCCGACAGGGACCCCCTACGAGCAGTACTTC

d_call: -
v_call: TRBV5-1
j_call: TRBJ2-1
clone_size: -
cdr3_aa: CASSLSAEGHEQFF
cdr3_nt: TGCGCCAGCAGCTTGTCAGCGGAGGGTCATGAGCAGTTCTTC

d_call: TRBD1
v_call: TRBV5-4
j_call: TRBJ1-2
clone_size: -
cdr3_aa: CASSIGQGQTGGYTF
cdr3_nt: TGTGCCAGCAGCATTGGACAGGGCCAAACGGGGGGCTACACCTTC

d_call: TRBD2
v_call: TRBV4-1
j_call: TRBJ2-1
clone_size: -
cdr3_aa: CASSQDPPTSGAGEQFF
cdr3_nt: TGCGCCAGCAGCCAAGATCCCCCTACTAGCGGGGCTGGTGAGCAGTTCTTC

d_call: -
v_call: TRBV12-2
j_call: TRBJ2-2
clone_size: -
cdr3_aa: CASPTRLAGEVGELFF
cdr3_nt: TGTGCAAGTCCCACCCGACTAGCGGGAGAGGTCGGGGAGCTGTTTTTT

d_call: -
v_call: TRBV30
j_call: TRBJ1-5
clone_size: -
cdr3_aa: CAWSGQGDRQPQHF
cdr3_nt: TGTGCCTGGAGTGGGCAGGGTGATAGGCAGCCCCAGCATTTT

d_call: -
v_call: TRBV29-1
j_call: TRBJ1-3
clone_size: -
cdr3_aa: CSVQAGGGNTIYF
cdr3_nt: TGCAGCGTCCAGGCGGGTGGTGGAAACACCATATATTTT

d_call: -
v_call: TRBV7-3
j_call: TRBJ2-1
clone_size: -
cdr3_aa: CASSLTGRVREQFF
cdr3_nt: TGTGCCAGCAGCTTAACCGGGCGGGTCAGAGAGCAGTTCTTC

d_call: -
v_call: TRBV7-3
j_call: TRBJ2-2
clone_size: once
cdr3_aa: CASSLVGRNTGELFF
cdr3_nt: TGTGCCAGCAGCTTAGTCGGTCGGAACACCGGGGAGCTGTTTTTT

d_call: TRBD2
v_call: TRBV7-2
j_call: TRBJ2-7
clone_size: -
cdr3_aa: CASRRTSGRAYFEQYF
cdr3_nt: TGTGCCAGCAGACGAACTAGCGGGAGGGCCTATTTCGAGCAGTACTTC

d_call: TRBD1
v_call: TRBV6-5
j_call: TRBJ1-4
clone_size: -
cdr3_aa: CASSYLRGGRSEKLFF
cdr3_nt: TGTGCCAGCAGTTACCTCAGGGGGGGGCGCAGCGAAAAACTGTTTTTT

d_call: -
v_call: TRBV14
j_call: TRBJ1-1
clone_size: -
cdr3_aa: CASSQELRAEAFF
cdr3_nt: TGTGCCAGCAGCCAAGAACTGAGGGCCGAAGCTTTCTTT

d_call: -
v_call: TRBV4-1
j_call: TRBJ2-5
clone_size: -
cdr3_aa: CASSQEAILQETQYF
cdr3_nt: TGCGCCAGCAGCCAAGAAGCGATTCTACAAGAGACCCAGTACTTC

d_call: -
v_call: TRBV5-1
j_call: TRBJ1-1
clone_size: -
cdr3_aa: CASSFAGNTEAFF
cdr3_nt: TGCGCCAGCAGCTTTGCAGGGAACACTGAAGCTTTCTTT

d_call: TRBD1
v_call: TRBV7-9
j_call: TRBJ1-2
clone_size: -
cdr3_aa: CASRNRGNYGYTF
cdr3_nt: TGTGCCAGCAGGAACAGGGGTAACTATGGCTACACCTTC

d_call: TRBD2
v_call: TRBV29-1
j_call: TRBJ2-1
clone_size: -
cdr3_aa: CSVYTSGASSYNEQFF
cdr3_nt: TGCAGCGTTTATACTAGCGGGGCCAGCTCCTACAATGAGCAGTTCTTC

d_call: TRBD2
v_call: TRBV4-1
j_call: TRBJ2-1
clone_size: -
cdr3_aa: CASSQDRGTSGRKFF
cdr3_nt: TGCGCCAGCAGCCAAGATCGCGGGACTAGCGGGAGAAAGTTCTTC

d_call: -
v_call: TRBV7-2
j_call: TRBJ2-5
clone_size: -
cdr3_aa: CASSFGYGTQTQYF
cdr3_nt: TGTGCCAGCAGCTTTGGGTACGGGACACAGACCCAGTACTTC

d_call: TRBD1
v_call: TRBV6-6
j_call: TRBJ2-7
clone_size: once
cdr3_aa: CASSYRDRAYEQYF
cdr3_nt: TGTGCCAGCAGTTACCGGGACAGGGCCTACGAGCAGTACTTC

d_call: TRBD2
v_call: TRBV5-5
j_call: TRBJ2-1
clone_size: -
cdr3_aa: CASAETSAYNEQFF
cdr3_nt: TGTGCCAGCGCCGAAACTAGCGCTTACAATGAGCAGTTCTTC

d_call: -
v_call: TRBV7-9
j_call: TRBJ2-2
clone_size: -
cdr3_aa: CASSLAFVGNHGELFF
cdr3_nt: TGTGCCAGCAGCTTAGCTTTTGTGGGCAATCACGGGGAGCTGTTTTTT

d_call: TRBD1
v_call: TRBV19
j_call: TRBJ1-1
clone_size: -
cdr3_aa: CASSWDSNTEAFF
cdr3_nt: TGTGCCAGTAGTTGGGACAGCAACACTGAAGCTTTCTTT

d_call: TRBD2
v_call: TRBV5-1
j_call: TRBJ2-3
clone_size: few
cdr3_aa: CASSFSLAGGADTQYF
cdr3_nt: TGCGCCAGCAGCTTTTCCCTAGCGGGAGGTGCAGATACGCAGTATTTT

d_call: -
v_call: TRBV18
j_call: TRBJ1-1
clone_size: -
cdr3_aa: CASSPTGAAAFF
cdr3_nt: TGTGCCAGCTCACCAACGGGTGCTGCAGCTTTCTTT

d_call: -
v_call: TRBV19
j_call: TRBJ1-2
clone_size: few
cdr3_aa: CASSILTSWGYTF
cdr3_nt: TGTGCCAGTAGTATTTTGACTTCGTGGGGCTACACCTTC

d_call: TRBD1
v_call: TRBV5-1
j_call: TRBJ1-1
clone_size: -
cdr3_aa: CASSLRGEAFF
cdr3_nt: TGCGCCAGCAGCCTCAGGGGGGAAGCTTTCTTT

d_call: TRBD1
v_call: TRBV11-2
j_call: TRBJ1-4
clone_size: -
cdr3_aa: CASSSGGWNEKLFF
cdr3_nt: TGTGCCAGCAGCTCAGGGGGGTGGAACGAAAAACTGTTTTTT

d_call: -
v_call: TRBV29-1
j_call: TRBJ1-1
clone_size: few
cdr3_aa: CSVARLMNTEAFF
cdr3_nt: TGCAGCGTTGCACGACTTATGAACACTGAAGCTTTCTTT

d_call: -
v_call: TRBV28
j_call: TRBJ2-2
clone_size: -
cdr3_aa: CASKTLGGGELFF
cdr3_nt: TGTGCCAGCAAAACCCTCGGAGGCGGGGAGCTGTTTTTT

d_call: -
v_call: TRBV14
j_call: TRBJ1-4
clone_size: -
cdr3_aa: CASSQAGEKLFF
cdr3_nt: TGTGCCAGCAGCCAAGCTGGAGAGAAACTGTTTTTT

d_call: TRBD1
v_call: TRBV5-6
j_call: TRBJ2-7
clone_size: once
cdr3_aa: CASSPGQGVSYEQYF
cdr3_nt: TGTGCCAGCAGCCCGGGACAGGGGGTTTCCTACGAGCAGTACTTC

d_call: -
v_call: TRBV5-1
j_call: TRBJ2-7
clone_size: -
cdr3_aa: CASSLRQGYEQYF
cdr3_nt: TGCGCCAGCAGCTTGCGGCAGGGGTACGAGCAGTACTTC

d_call: -
v_call: TRBV13
j_call: TRBJ2-7
clone_size: -
cdr3_aa: CASTPPDSSYEQYF
cdr3_nt: TGTGCCAGCACCCCCCCGGATAGCTCCTACGAGCAGTACTTC

d_call: -
v_call: TRBV29-1
j_call: TRBJ2-5
clone_size: -
cdr3_aa: CSGAYAQETQYF
cdr3_nt: TGCAGCGGAGCTTATGCTCAAGAGACCCAGTACTTC

d_call: -
v_call: TRBV19
j_call: TRBJ2-3
clone_size: -
cdr3_aa: CASSDISSTDTQYF
cdr3_nt: TGTGCCAGTAGTGATATATCTAGCACAGATACGCAGTATTTT

d_call: -
v_call: TRBV4-1
j_call: TRBJ1-2
clone_size: few
cdr3_aa: CASSQEDRTYGYTF
cdr3_nt: TGCGCCAGCAGCCAAGAGGACAGAACCTATGGCTACACCTTC

d_call: TRBD1
v_call: TRBV6-5
j_call: TRBJ2-7
clone_size: -
cdr3_aa: CASSRRDRGWEQYF
cdr3_nt: TGTGCCAGCAGCCGCCGGGACAGGGGATGGGAGCAGTACTTC

d_call: -
v_call: TRBV28
j_call: TRBJ2-5
clone_size: -
cdr3_aa: CASSLSARRQETQYF
cdr3_nt: TGTGCCAGCAGTCTCTCCGCGAGACGACAAGAGACCCAGTACTTC

d_call: TRBD2
v_call: TRBV7-2
j_call: TRBJ2-1
clone_size: -
cdr3_aa: CASRIGGWSYNEQFF
cdr3_nt: TGTGCCAGCCGTATCGGGGGGTGGTCCTACAATGAGCAGTTCTTC

d_call: TRBD2
v_call: TRBV6-1
j_call: TRBJ2-1
clone_size: -
cdr3_aa: CATRLAEDNEQFF
cdr3_nt: TGTGCCACAAGGCTAGCGGAGGACAATGAGCAGTTCTTC